The clone carrying this T cell receptor (beta chain) was counted a single time. Its specificity is not known. Here immunoSEQ multiplex PCR was the method, and the copy in TCRdb shows in-frame clones only, minus some. The repertoire holds some 150,000 clones, more than 70% seen once, with around 1.7% in the top ten. The CDR3 contains 15 residues. Germline CDR1 is SGDLS and CDR2 is YYNGEE. The junction had 8 bases not matched to a gene; V was cut back by 1 base and J by 6 bases. The data originate from a study of T cell responses to AZD1222 COVID-19 vaccine. Overall study findings and caveats: White British people made up most donors, females outnumbered males, and clonal diversity was possibly underestimated. Only five to seven AZD1222 recipients were seropositive at baseline.

The genes are TRBV9 and TRBJ1-2; 8 bases map to TRBD1. The sample here was peripheral blood, taken 28 days after the second AZD1222 dose. The TCR originated in an adult who received the AZD1222 COVID-19 vaccine. This chain's CDR3 is CASSVPRTGLHGYTF. In nucleotides, the CDR3 is TGTGCCAGCAGCGTACCCCGGACAGGGCTTCATGGCTACACCTTC.